This record looks at one T cell receptor (beta chain) sequence and its context. The V end was cut by 6 bases, the J end by 0 bases, with 9 bases between. Per germline, CDR1 MNHNY and CDR2 SVGAGI (reference sequence). The CDR3 is made up of 14 amino acids. The sample belongs to a study of blood T cell repertoires in COVID-19. Study in general: PBMCs, B-cell-depleted T cells, or T cells provided the cDNA or gDNA that made up the material.

As handled by the study authors: Reference gene primer amplification gave nucleated cell count estimates. Some clones are missing from TCRdb's copy, which holds only in-frame ones; the method was immunoSEQ multiplex PCR. The V and J calls and clone size are taken from that table; D and trimming were inferred from the DNA. Seen here are some 190,000 clones, approximately 86% observed once, and the top ten hold around 1.5%. Material for sequencing was peripheral blood. This clonotype was sampled from a young man with active or convalescent COVID-19. The chain combines TRBV6-6 with TRBJ1-3; D is unclear. The CDR3 sequence: CASRGVNSGNTIYF. The CDR3 nucleotides are TGTGCCAGCAGGGGAGTAAACTCTGGAAACACCATATATTTT.